Sequencing of this TCR beta chain was carried out in a study of T cell responses to AZD1222 COVID-19 vaccine. Points on this clone: What it recognizes is unknown.

Produced via immunoSEQ multiplex PCR; TCRdb's table is partial and in-frame only. Among about 86,000 clones, roughly 90% were seen once, and the ten largest hold about 12%. Whole-study results and caveats: Increased Spike-specific TCR breadth and depth were observed after two AZD1222 doses.

The receptor comes from an adult who received the AZD1222 COVID-19 vaccine. The sample was peripheral blood, taken 28 days after the second AZD1222 dose.

The CDR3 region has the DNA TGTGCCAGCAGCCCCATAGGACAGGGAAGAAGATCCGGGGAGCTGTTTTTT. Translated: CASSPIGQGRRSGELFF. This chain links TRBV11-2 with TRBJ2-2, with 8 bases aligning to TRBD1. This CDR3 region has 17 residues. With 5 bases clipped from V and 6 bases from J, the junction kept 14 bases outside the gene matches. Germline loops: CDR1 SGHAT, CDR2 FQNNGV.